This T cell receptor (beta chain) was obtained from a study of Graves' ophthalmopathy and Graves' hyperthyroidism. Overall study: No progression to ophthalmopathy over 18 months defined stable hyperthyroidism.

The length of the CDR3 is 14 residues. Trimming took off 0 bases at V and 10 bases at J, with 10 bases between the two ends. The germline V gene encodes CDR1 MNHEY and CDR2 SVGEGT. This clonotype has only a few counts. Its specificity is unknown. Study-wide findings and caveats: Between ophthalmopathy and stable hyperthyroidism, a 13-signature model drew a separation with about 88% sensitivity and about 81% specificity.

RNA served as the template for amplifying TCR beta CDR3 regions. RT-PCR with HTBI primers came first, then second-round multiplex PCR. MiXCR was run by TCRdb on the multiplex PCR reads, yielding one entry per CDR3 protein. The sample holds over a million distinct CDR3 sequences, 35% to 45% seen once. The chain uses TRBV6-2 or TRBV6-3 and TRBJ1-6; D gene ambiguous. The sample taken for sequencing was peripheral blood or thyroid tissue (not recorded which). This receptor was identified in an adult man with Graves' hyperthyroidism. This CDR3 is CASSYSEEGSPLHF. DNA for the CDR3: TGTGCCAGCAGTTACTCGGAGGAGGGATCACCCCTCCACTTT.